Shown below are 16 T cell receptor beta chains from a single sample sequenced in a study of read filtering for tumor transcriptome and immune sequencing. From 300 to 450 ng of RNA, a library with molecular barcoded alpha/delta and beta/gamma adaptors was made. TCRdb processed the reads anew with MiXCR; each CDR3 protein has one entry. Among 25,000 or so distinct CDR3 sequences listed, under 25% were seen once. Sequenced sample: a population of CD138-negative cells sorted from bone marrow. These receptors came from a donor aged 40 or over with multiple myeloma.

As to this clonotype: One junction end does not reproduce the germline sequence, and a read error may be involved. The chain recombines TRBV4-1 with TRBJ2-1; D is unresolved. The CDR3 length is 15 residues. Per germline, CDR1 MGHRA and CDR2 YSYEKL. The CDR3 loop is CASSQDVTSYDEQFF. CDR3 bases: TGCGCCAGCAGCCAAGATGTCACCAGTTACGATGAGCAGTTCTTT.

This clonotype showed up just once. The chain employs TRBV7-2 and TRBJ2-7; 8 positions match TRBD2. V lost 0 bases, J lost 5 bases, and 3 bases stayed unmatched. The V gene's germline CDR1 is SGHTA and CDR2 FQGNSA. The CDR3 has 14 amino acids. The CDR3, as DNA: TGTGCCAGCAGCTTAGCAGCGGGAGTCCACGAGCAGTACTTC. Its translation is CASSLAAGVHEQYF.

In its sample, this clonotype is medium-sized. V is TRBV28 and J is TRBJ2-2; tentatively, D is TRBD2 (5 bases). Germline V gene lookup returns CDR1 MDHEN and CDR2 SYDVKM. The CDR3 consists of 15 residues. V was shortened by 3 bases and J by 2 bases, with 10 bases between the two germline ends. The CDR3 region has the DNA TGTGCCAGCAGTTTTTGGCGGGTCAACACCGGGGAGCTGTTTTTT. Amino acids: CASSFWRVNTGELFF.

This clonotype was recorded many times. The chain links TRBV15 to TRBJ2-3, with TRBD2 matching 8 bases. V dropped 2 bases and J dropped 5; count of bases not matched to a gene: 6. Germline CDR1 reads LNHNV; CDR2 reads YYDKDF (reference sequence). The length of the CDR3 is 15 residues. The CDR3, as DNA: TGTGCCACCAGCAGAAAGCGGGAGATAGGAGATACGCAGTATTTT. It translates to CATSRKREIGDTQYF.

This clonotype was found many times. This chain joins TRBV4-1 and TRBJ2-1, with D unresolved. The CDR3 has 15 amino acids. Trimming shortened V by 1 base and J by 6 bases, and 13 bases separated the two germline ends. Germline-derived CDR1 and CDR2 are MGHRA and YSYEKL. The CDR3 DNA reads as TGCGCCAGCAGCCAAGCGGCCGGCGGCTCCAATGAGCAGTTCTTC. The encoded protein is CASSQAAGGSNEQFF.

Ten or more counts support this clonotype. The chain couples TRBV2 to TRBJ1-2, with TRBD1 matching 9 bases. Trimming removed 2 bases from V and 2 bases from J; junction bases left unmatched: 3. Germline V gene data show CDR1 as SNHLY and CDR2 as FYNNEI. The CDR3 sequence is 15 residues long. Here the CDR3 DNA reads TGTGCCAGCAGTGAACGCGGGACAGGGAACTATGGCTACACCTTC. Amino acid sequence: CASSERGTGNYGYTF.

This clonotype was seen ten or more times. This rearrangement joins TRBV7-2 to TRBJ2-1; TRBD1 aligns across 7 bases. The CDR3 has 15 residues. V trimming: 1 base; J trimming: 7 bases; junction bases outside the gene matches: 7. In germline, CDR1 is SGHTA, CDR2 FQGNSA. The CDR3 reads CASSLEGATDNEQFF. Here the CDR3 DNA reads TGTGCCAGCAGCTTAGAGGGGGCGACGGATAATGAGCAGTTCTTC.

This clonotype has at least ten counts. The V call is TRBV7-9, the J call TRBJ2-1, with D maybe TRBD2 (6 bases). The V gene's germline CDR1 is SEHNR and CDR2 FQNEAQ (reference sequence). The V and J ends lost 2 bases and 2 bases respectively, with 19 bases between them. The CDR3 totals 18 residues. The CDR3 is CASSLLVRSGRTYNEQFF. The CDR3 nucleotides are TGTGCCAGCAGCTTATTGGTACGGAGCGGGCGAACCTACAATGAGCAGTTCTTC.

This clonotype rates as medium-sized. The CDR3 nucleotides read TGCAGTGCAAGACGCCGAAGGGGGAATGAGCAGTTCTTC. Its translation is CSARRRRGNEQFF. This chain joins TRBV20-1 and TRBJ2-1; possibly TRBD1 for D (6 bases). The CDR3 spans 13 residues. CDR1 is DFQATT, CDR2 SNEGSKA, per germline (reference sequence). Trimming pared 6 bases from V and 7 bases from J, leaving 16 bases between.

A word on this clonotype: Without the conserved terminal phenylalanine or tryptophan, this CDR3 likely stems from a read error. It is unclear where the CDR3 begins or ends on the DNA, so no DNA is shown, and the CDR3 is as TCRdb lists it. The V and J genes are TRBV11-2 and TRBJ2-3. Germline loops: CDR1 SGHAT, CDR2 FQNNGV. The CDR3 is 13 amino acids long, termini counted. The chain's CDR3 is CASSLEAEDTQNL.

This clonotype was found many times. The CDR3 reads CASSGTANTEAFF. CDR3 bases: TGTGCCAGCAGCGGGACTGCGAACACTGAAGCTTTCTTT. This chain links TRBV7-9 with TRBJ1-1; D may be TRBD1 (5 bases). Per germline, CDR1 SEHNR and CDR2 FQNEAQ (reference sequence). CDR3 size: 13 residues. Trimming removed 5 bases from V and 1 base from J, with 8 bases in between.

In the case of this clonotype: A much larger clone differs by one base, so this may be a read error. V and J are TRBV27 and TRBJ1-2; D gene uncertain. V lost 2 bases to trimming and J lost 2 bases, with 9 bases between them. The CDR3 is made up of 14 amino acids. CDR1 MNHEY and CDR2 SMNVEV come from the germline V gene (reference sequence). CDR3 residues: CASSLGVQNYGYTF. For the CDR3, the DNA is TGTGCCAGCAGTTTAGGAGTACAGAACTATGGCTACACCTTC.

A word on this clonotype: The junction departs from germline at one end; a sequencing error may be responsible. The chain combines TRBV7-2 with TRBJ2-1; the match to TRBD2 covers 8 bases. The germline CDR1 and CDR2 sequences are SGHTA and FQGNSA. The CDR3 is made up of 17 amino acids. DNA for the CDR3: TGTGCCTGCAGCTTAGGGATATCTTGCGGGAGGAGGAATGAGCAGTTCTTC. It translates to CACSLGISCGRRNEQFF.

This chain joins TRBV6-1 and TRBJ2-3; D is possibly TRBD2 (5 bases). V was shortened by 5 bases and J by 2 bases, with 11 bases between the two germline ends. CDR3 length equals 14 residues. CDR1 is MNHNS and CDR2 is SASEGT in the germline V gene. DNA of the CDR3: TGTGCCAGCAGTCGCGGACTGGTCACAGATACGCAGTATTTT. Translation gives CASSRGLVTDTQYF.

This clonotype was observed many times. The rearrangement joins TRBV28 to TRBJ2-5, with D possibly TRBD1 on 6 matching bases. The length of the CDR3 is 13 residues. CDR1 is MDHEN, CDR2 SYDVKM, per germline. The germline V and J ends were trimmed by 8 bases and 7 bases, with 17 bases remaining between them. As DNA, the CDR3 is TGTGCCAGCGGGGCGACAGGCCAGTTGACCCAGTACTTC. Protein product: CASGATGQLTQYF.

The sample holds many counts of this clonotype. The V call is TRBV24-1, the J call TRBJ2-3; 9 bases are shared with TRBD2. Germline V gene data show CDR1 as KGHDR and CDR2 as SFDVKD. The CDR3 is made up of 17 amino acids. Trimming cost V 5 bases and J 3 bases; bases outside gene matches: 11. The CDR3 sequence: CATSAGSGRKETDTQYF. DNA for the CDR3: TGTGCCACCAGTGCAGGTAGCGGGAGAAAAGAGACAGATACGCAGTATTTT.